This record concerns one T cell receptor beta chain sequence. The antigen remains undetermined. Primers for the PCR totalled 60 Vbeta and 13 Jbeta. TCRdb keeps only in-frame clones here, not all; method: immunoSEQ multiplex PCR. Found here are around 88,000 clones, under 80% of them singletons; the top ten hold approximately 2%. The CDR3 consists of 17 residues. Looked up from germline, CDR1 is LNHDA and CDR2 is SQIVND (reference sequence). V dropped 4 bases and J dropped 4; count of bases not matched to a gene: 15. This sample was included in a study of cytomegalovirus exposure and HLA in healthy donors. Study-wide background: Sequencing of about 179 million T cells in an earlier analysis found 100 million to 140 million unique TCR beta sequences. Study outcomes and limitations: Common viral pathogens (according to a later analysis) appeared linked to several of the most significant clusters. A prior analysis recorded that most TCR beta V segments were productive about 87% or about 30% of the time.

The receptor was isolated from a male donor in good health and CMV-seronegative. The sample consisted of PBMCs. The gene calls are TRBV19 and TRBJ1-1; 7 positions agree with TRBD1. This CDR3 is CASSRGQSNYFSTEAFF. The CDR3 DNA sequence: TGTGCCAGTAGTAGGGGACAGTCGAATTACTTTTCCACTGAAGCTTTCTTT.